This entry lists 4 T cell receptor beta chains sequenced from one sample in a study of T cells after yellow fever vaccination. TCRdb independently ran MiXCR on the 5' RACE reads; one entry per CDR3 protein. The table records about 96,000 distinct CDR3 sequences, almost 9% of them present only once. The sequencing used CD8+ T cells not binding an NS4B(214-222) dextramer, sorted from PBMCs, collected around 14 days after the first yellow fever vaccination. Receptors originate from a man between 18 and 35 years old who received the YFV17D yellow fever vaccine.

This clonotype was observed a handful of times. The V and J genes are TRBV4-3 and TRBJ2-3, with a possible D match to TRBD2 (6 bases). The CDR3 extends over 17 amino acids. Trimming cost V 0 bases and J 0 bases, with 13 bases left between them. Germline V CDR1 and CDR2: LGHNA, YSLEER. CDR3 nucleotides: TGCGCCAGCAGCCAAGACCCCGGGACTCATAGCACAGATACGCAGTATTTT. It yields the protein CASSQDPGTHSTDTQYF.

This clonotype was recorded once. The V call is TRBV12-3 or TRBV12-4, the J call TRBJ2-4; the D call may be TRBD1 or TRBD2 (6 bases each). Trimming left V 2 bases short and J 12 bases short, with 14 bases between. This CDR3 contains 13 residues. The CDR3 nucleotides are TGTGCCAGCAGTTTATATTGGGGGGCGCCTCAGTACTTC. It translates to CASSLYWGAPQYF.

This clonotype was counted between two and nine times. The chain has TRBV10-3 and TRBJ1-4, with 9 bases matching TRBD1. Germline CDR1 and CDR2: ENHRY and SYGVKD. The CDR3 covers 14 residues. V lost 6 bases, J lost 7 bases, and 6 bases stayed unmatched. DNA for the CDR3: TGTGCCATCAGCGAGGACAGGGGTGCTGAAAAACTGTTTTTT. Residues: CAISEDRGAEKLFF.

The chain is built from TRBV3-1 and TRBJ1-2; the D gene is possibly TRBD1 (5 bases). The germline CDR1 and CDR2 sequences are LGHDT and YNNKEL (reference sequence). The V end was cut by 1 base, the J end by 8 bases, with 11 bases between. There are 13 residues in the CDR3. CDR3 in amino acids: CASSQAEGYGYTF. The DNA of the CDR3 is TGTGCCAGCAGCCAAGCCGAGGGGTACGGCTACACCTTC.